This passage covers 14 T cell receptor beta chains from one sample sequenced in a study of chemoradiotherapy in HPV16-positive cancers. Some clones are missing from TCRdb's copy, which holds only in-frame ones; the method was immunoSEQ multiplex PCR. The profile shows about 9,000 clones, 70% to 90% of them singletons. Here the sequenced sample was tumor tissue, taken from a patient who underwent chemoradiotherapy. Every receptor here comes from a human donor with HPV-associated anogenital cancer.

The V call is TRBV27, the J call TRBJ2-3, with D perhaps TRBD2 (5 bases). V was trimmed by 2 bases and J by 4 bases, leaving 13 bases between them. This CDR3 contains 15 residues. Germline assignment: CDR1 MNHEY and CDR2 SMNVEV (reference sequence). The CDR3: CASSLIRGSSDTQYF. The CDR3 bases are TGTGCCAGCAGTTTAATCCGGGGAAGTTCAGATACGCAGTATTTT.

The chain links TRBV27 to TRBJ2-6; a possible D gene is TRBD1 (5 bases). Germline CDR1 is MNHEY and CDR2 is SMNVEV (reference sequence). The V and J ends lost 6 bases and 4 bases respectively, with 13 bases between them. There are 15 residues in the CDR3. CDR3 region: CASRSAGLGANVLTF. CDR3 sequence (DNA): TGTGCCAGCAGGTCCGCAGGGTTAGGGGCCAACGTCCTGACTTTC.

This chain joins TRBV2 and TRBJ1-1; unclear D gene. The CDR3 is 11 amino acids. The germline V gene has CDR1 SNHLY and CDR2 FYNNEI. Trimming removed 6 bases from V and 5 bases from J, with 7 bases in between. The CDR3 DNA reads TGTGCCAGCAGCCTGGAGACTGAAGCTTTCTTT. Protein: CASSLETEAFF. Full variable domain (remainder filled in from reference TRBV2 and TRBJ1-1): EPEVTQTPSHQVTQMGQEVILRCVPISNHLYFYWYRQILGQKVEFLVSFYNNEISEKSEIFDDQFSVERPDGSNFTLKIRSTKLEDSAMYFCASSLETEAFFGQGTRLTVV.

This clone appeared once. The V gene is TRBV5-1, the J gene TRBJ2-7; TRBD2 agrees at 14 bases. Germline trimming cut 5 bases from V and 3 bases from J; bases unmatched to any gene: 4. CDR3 length equals 15 residues. Germline CDR1 is SGHRS and CDR2 is YFSETQ. The CDR3 coding sequence is TGCGCCAGCAGTCGGGGACTAGCGGGAGTCTACGAGCAGTACTTC. This translates into CASSRGLAGVYEQYF. Together with reference TRBV5-1 and TRBJ2-7, the CDR3 gives the full variable domain: KAGVTQTPRYLIKTRGQQVTLSCSPISGHRSVSWYQQTPGQGLQFLFEYFSETQRNKGNFPGRFSGRQFSNSRSEMNVSTLELGDSALYLCASSRGLAGVYEQYFGPGTRLTVT.

This clone appeared once. The V gene is TRBV28, the J gene TRBJ2-1, with no clear D. The germline gives CDR1 MDHEN, CDR2 SYDVKM. V lost 5 bases to trimming and J lost 4 bases, with 12 bases between them. The CDR3 length is 14 residues. As DNA, the CDR3 is TGTGCCAGCAGTCAACCCGGGCCGTACAATGAGCAGTTCTTC. This codes for CASSQPGPYNEQFF.

The chain links TRBV6-6 to TRBJ2-7; 7 bases match TRBD1. Trimming at V came to 2 bases and at J to 2 bases, leaving 3 bases not matched to a gene. The CDR3 spans 14 residues. The germline gives CDR1 MNHNY, CDR2 SVGAGI (reference sequence). The CDR3 loop is CASSYAQGAYEQYF. The CDR3 coding sequence is TGTGCCAGCAGTTACGCCCAGGGGGCCTACGAGCAGTACTTC.

CDR3 DNA: TGTGCCAGCAGCCAAGACAGGGGGCCCTCGCCCGACTATGGCTACACCTTC. It encodes CASSQDRGPSPDYGYTF. The V and J genes are TRBV14 and TRBJ1-2; 8 positions match TRBD1. After removal of 0 bases from V and 3 bases from J, the junction contained 9 bases not matched to a gene. Germline CDR1 is SGHDN and CDR2 is FVKESK. This CDR3 has 17 amino acids.

The V gene is TRBV19, the J gene TRBJ1-2; maybe TRBD1 (6 bases). The CDR3 runs to 13 residues. Trimming left V 4 bases short and J 3 bases short, with 9 bases between. CDR1 is LNHDA and CDR2 is SQIVND in the germline V gene (reference sequence). Written as DNA, the CDR3 is TGTGCCAGTAGTAACAGGGTCGACTATGGCTACACCTTC. As protein: CASSNRVDYGYTF.

The chain employs TRBV29-1 and TRBJ2-1; 11 positions match TRBD2. V was clipped by 5 bases and J by 7 bases; unmatched bases: 4. The CDR3 spans 13 residues. CDR1 SQVTM and CDR2 ANQGSEA come from the germline V gene. DNA of the CDR3: TGCAGCGTTCCACTAGCGGGAGATAATGAGCAGTTCTTC. It specifies CSVPLAGDNEQFF.

The genes are TRBV29-1 and TRBJ1-2, with TRBD1 as a possible D gene (6 bases). This CDR3 is built from 16 residues. Deletions cut 6 bases from V and 4 bases from J, with 24 bases between. Germline CDR1 is SQVTM and CDR2 is ANQGSEA. In DNA, the CDR3 is TGCAGCGTGCCAAGCTCCTTTAAAAAAGGGGGCTATGGCTACACCTTC. Translation gives CSVPSSFKKGGYGYTF. The full variable domain, its missing parts supplied by reference TRBV29-1 and TRBJ1-2, is SAVISQKPSRDICQRGTSLTIQCQVDSQVTMMFWYRQQPGQSLTLIATANQGSEATYESGFVIDKFPISRPNLTFSTLTVSNMSPEDSSIYLCSVPSSFKKGGYGYTFGSGTRLTVV.

The V and J genes are TRBV9 and TRBJ1-3; D ambiguous. V was trimmed by 4 bases and J by 4 bases, leaving 12 bases between them. The CDR3 spans 14 residues. From germline, CDR1 is SGDLS and CDR2 YYNGEE. The CDR3 DNA sequence: TGTGCCAGCAGCCCCAGATGGAGCGGAAACACCATATATTTT. Protein: CASSPRWSGNTIYF.

The J gene is TRBJ2-7, the V gene TRBV5-6; either TRBD1 or TRBD2 may fit D (5 bases each). V gave up 4 bases and J gave up 3 bases, with 14 bases separating them. Germline assignment: CDR1 SGHDT and CDR2 YYEEEE. The CDR3 spans 14 residues. CDR3 in amino acids: CASSPGRGDYEQYF. CDR3 sequence (DNA): TGTGCCAGCAGCCCGGGACGGGGAGACTACGAGCAGTACTTC.

J is TRBJ1-5 and V is TRBV30; D perhaps matches TRBD1 (5 bases). In germline, CDR1 is GTSNPN, CDR2 SVGIG (reference sequence). Between the trimmed V and J ends, which lost 0 bases and 3 bases, there was a span of 6 bases. CDR3 length equals 13 residues. The DNA for the CDR3 is TGTGCCTGGAGTGTACAGGACAATCAGCCCCAGCATTTT. It codes for CAWSVQDNQPQHF.

The chain joins TRBV5-1 to TRBJ2-7, with D possibly being TRBD1 (6 bases). Germline CDR1 and CDR2: SGHRS and YFSETQ. The ends were cut back, 0 bases at V and 4 bases at J, with 11 bases in the middle. The CDR3 totals 14 residues. In DNA form, the CDR3 reads TGCGCCAGCAGCTTGGCTGGCAGGGGATACGAGCAGTACTTC. Translated, it gives CASSLAGRGYEQYF.